The following is a T cell receptor (beta chain) sequence with its context. The antigen remains unidentified. This entry belongs to a study of cytomegalovirus exposure and HLA in healthy donors. Study-wide points: There was a cluster of highly shared sequence variants that was likely a sequencing artifact. Excluded were some V segments that proved indistinguishable, including TRBV6-2 and TRBV6-3.

Primers included in the PCR were 60 Vbeta and 13 Jbeta primers. Assay used: immunoSEQ multiplex PCR; TCRdb lists only in-frame clones, some missing. The sample includes about 130,000 clones, 80% of them seen just once. CDR3 length: 16 amino acids. Germline V gene sequence: CDR1 SGDLS, CDR2 YYNGEE. After removal of 0 bases from V and 5 bases from J, the junction contained 10 bases not matched to a gene. The chain uses TRBV9 and TRBJ1-2, with 7 bases lining up with TRBD1. This TCR was recovered from a woman in her thirties or forties in good health and CMV-seronegative. The sequenced material came from PBMCs. CDR3 DNA: TGTGCCAGCAGCGTAGGGACAGGAGGGGAACCTTATGGCTACACCTTC. As protein: CASSVGTGGEPYGYTF.